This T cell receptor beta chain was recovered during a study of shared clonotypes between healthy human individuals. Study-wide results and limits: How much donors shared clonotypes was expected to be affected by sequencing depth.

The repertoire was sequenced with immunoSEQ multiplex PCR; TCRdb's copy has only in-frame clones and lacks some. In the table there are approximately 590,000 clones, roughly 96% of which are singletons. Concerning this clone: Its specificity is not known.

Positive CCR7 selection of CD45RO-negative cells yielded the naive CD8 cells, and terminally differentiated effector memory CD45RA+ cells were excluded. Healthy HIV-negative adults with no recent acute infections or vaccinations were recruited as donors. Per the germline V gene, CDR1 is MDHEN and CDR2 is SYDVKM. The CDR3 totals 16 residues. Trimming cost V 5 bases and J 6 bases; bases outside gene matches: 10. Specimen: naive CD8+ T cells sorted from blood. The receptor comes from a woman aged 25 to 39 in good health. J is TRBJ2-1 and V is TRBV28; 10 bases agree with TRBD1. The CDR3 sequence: CASSDVGTGESNEQFF. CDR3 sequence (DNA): TGTGCCAGCAGTGACGTCGGGACAGGGGAATCCAATGAGCAGTTCTTC. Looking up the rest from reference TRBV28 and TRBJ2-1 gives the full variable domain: DVKVTQSSRYLVKRTGEKVFLECVQDMDHENMFWYRQDPGLGLRLIYFSYDVKMKEKGDIPEGYSVSREKKERFSLILESASTNQTSMYLCASSDVGTGESNEQFFGPGTRLTVL.